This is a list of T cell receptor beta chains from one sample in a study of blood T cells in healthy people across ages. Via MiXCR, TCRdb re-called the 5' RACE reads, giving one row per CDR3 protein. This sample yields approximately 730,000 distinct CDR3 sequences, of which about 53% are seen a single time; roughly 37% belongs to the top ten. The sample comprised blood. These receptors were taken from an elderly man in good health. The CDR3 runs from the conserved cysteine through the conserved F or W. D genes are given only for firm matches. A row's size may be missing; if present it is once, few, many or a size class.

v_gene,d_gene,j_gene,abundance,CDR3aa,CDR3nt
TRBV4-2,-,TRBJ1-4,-,CASSQDPAGWMTNEKLFF,TGTGCCAGCAGCCAAGATCCGGCAGGGTGGATGACTAATGAAAAACTGTTTTTT
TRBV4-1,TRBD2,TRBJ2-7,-,CASSQDRGTSGESEQYF,TGCGCCAGCAGCCAAGACCGGGGGACTAGCGGGGAATCCGAGCAGTACTTC
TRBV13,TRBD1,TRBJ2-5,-,CASSSRDSLSQETQYF,TGTGCCAGCAGCTCCCGGGACAGCTTATCACAAGAGACCCAGTACTTC
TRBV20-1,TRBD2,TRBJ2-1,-,CSASSGLAGYNEKFF,TGCAGTGCTAGCTCCGGACTAGCCGGGTACAATGAGAAGTTCTTC
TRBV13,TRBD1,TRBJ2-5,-,CASSRGYEGALKQYF,TGTGCCAGCAGCCGGGGTTACGAGGGGGCCCTAAAGCAGTACTTC
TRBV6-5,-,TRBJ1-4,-,CASSYYKATNEKLFF,TGTGCCAGCAGTTATTATAAGGCAACTAATGAAAAACTGTTTTTT
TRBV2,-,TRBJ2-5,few,CASSEADPIVTQYF,TGTGCCAGCAGTGAAGCGGATCCTATCGTGACCCAGTACTTC
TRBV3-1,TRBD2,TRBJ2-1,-,CASSPSTSGSNEQFF,TGTGCCAGCAGCCCAAGCACTAGCGGGAGCAATGAGCAGTTCTTC
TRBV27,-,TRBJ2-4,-,CASSPVPLNKNIQYF,TGTGCCAGCAGTCCAGTCCCCCTAAACAAAAACATTCAGTACTTC
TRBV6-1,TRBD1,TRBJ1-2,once,CASTPGTVGGYTF,TGTGCCAGCACCCCCGGGACAGTTGGGGGCTACACCTTC
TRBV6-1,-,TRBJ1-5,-,CASSTGPTGWGNQPQHF,TGTGCCAGCAGTACCGGCCCGACAGGTTGGGGCAATCAGCCCCAGCATTTT
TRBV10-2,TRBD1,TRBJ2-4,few,CASSEFGTGAIAKNIQYF,TGCGCCAGCAGTGAGTTTGGGACAGGGGCTATAGCCAAAAACATTCAGTACTTC
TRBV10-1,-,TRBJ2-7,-,CAGRVGSGTYEQYF,TGCGCCGGCCGGGTGGGTAGCGGTACCTACGAGCAGTACTTC
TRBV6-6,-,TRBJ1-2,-,CASSYQQGNYGYTF,TGTGCCAGCAGTTACCAACAGGGAAACTATGGCTACACCTTC
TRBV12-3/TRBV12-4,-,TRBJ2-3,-,CASRGSTISRYAYF,TGTGCCAGCAGGGGTTCCACAATATCCAGATACGCGTATTTT
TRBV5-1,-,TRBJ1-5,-,CASSLDPYQPQHF,TGCGCCAGCAGCTTAGACCCTTATCAGCCCCAGCATTTT
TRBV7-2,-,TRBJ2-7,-,CANSQSPLVYSFRYEQYF,TGTGCCAACAGCCAAAGTCCCCTTGTGTACTCTTTCAGATACGAGCAGTACTTC
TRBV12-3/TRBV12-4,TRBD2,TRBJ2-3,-,CASGTSGRARADTQYF,TGTGCCAGCGGCACTAGCGGCAGGGCCAGAGCAGATACGCAGTATTTT
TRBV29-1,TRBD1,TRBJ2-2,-,CSVKPGTGRNTGELFF,TGCAGCGTTAAACCCGGGACAGGGCGGAACACCGGGGAGCTGTTTTTT
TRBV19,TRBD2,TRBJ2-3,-,CASSTRTSASTDTQYF,TGTGCCAGTAGTACGAGGACTAGCGCCAGCACAGATACGCAGTATTTT
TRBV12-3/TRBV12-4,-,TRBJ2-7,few,CASSLAQMYEQYF,TGTGCCAGCAGTTTAGCGCAGATGTACGAGCAGTACTTC
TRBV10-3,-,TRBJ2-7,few,CAISESTEDSTHEQYF,TGTGCCATCAGTGAGTCGACTGAGGACAGTACGCACGAGCAGTACTTC
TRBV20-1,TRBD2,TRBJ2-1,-,CSARDGGGANEQFF,TGCAGTGCTAGAGACGGCGGGGGTGCCAATGAGCAGTTCTTC
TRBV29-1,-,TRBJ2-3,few,CSVEDPWGAGTDTQYF,TGCAGCGTTGAAGATCCGTGGGGCGCAGGCACAGATACGCAGTATTTT
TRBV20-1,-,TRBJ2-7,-,CSARDPQAPTPYEQYF,TGCAGTGCTAGAGATCCCCAAGCCCCTACCCCCTACGAGCAGTACTTC
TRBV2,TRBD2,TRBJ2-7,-,CASSPQKRERSEQYF,TGTGCCAGCAGTCCCCAAAAGCGGGAGAGGTCCGAGCAGTACTTC
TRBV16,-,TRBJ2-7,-,CASSQFRGSYEQYF,TGTGCCAGCAGCCAATTTCGAGGCTCCTACGAGCAGTACTTC
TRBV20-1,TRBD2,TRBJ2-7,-,CSVGRWTSGTYEQYF,TGCAGTGTGGGGCGATGGACTAGCGGTACCTACGAGCAGTACTTC
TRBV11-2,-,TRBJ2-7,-,CASSRSTVLYEQYF,TGTGCCAGCAGCCGATCTACAGTCCTCTACGAGCAGTACTTC
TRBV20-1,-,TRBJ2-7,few,CSARARTGPYEQYF,TGCAGTGCTAGAGCCCGGACTGGGCCCTACGAGCAGTACTTC
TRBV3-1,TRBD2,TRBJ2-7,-,CASSGGQLAGGKSYEQYF,TGTGCCAGCAGCGGGGGTCAACTAGCGGGAGGTAAGAGCTACGAGCAGTACTTC
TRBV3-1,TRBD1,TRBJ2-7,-,CASSRTGGFYEQYF,TGTGCCAGCAGCCGGACAGGGGGCTTCTACGAGCAGTACTTC
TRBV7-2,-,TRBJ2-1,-,CASSLALKGGRWWQNSYNEQFF,TGTGCCAGCAGCTTAGCGCTAAAGGGGGGGCGTTGGTGGCAGAATTCCTACAATGAGCAGTTCTTC
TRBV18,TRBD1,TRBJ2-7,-,CASSPVGTGSYEQYF,TGTGCCAGCTCACCAGTGGGGACAGGGTCATACGAGCAGTACTTC
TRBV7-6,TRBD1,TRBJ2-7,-,CASSPAGTGFYEQYF,TGTGCCAGCAGCCCCGCCGGGACAGGATTTTACGAGCAGTACTTC
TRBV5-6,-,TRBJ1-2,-,CASSLLQQGGYGYTF,TGTGCCAGCAGCTTACTCCAACAGGGAGGCTATGGCTACACCTTC
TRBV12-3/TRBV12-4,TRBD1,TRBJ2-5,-,CASSRGDRGETQYF,TGTGCCAGCAGTCGGGGGGACAGGGGTGAGACCCAGTACTTC
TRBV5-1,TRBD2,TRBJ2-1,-,CASSLRPGLAVYNEQFF,TGCGCCAGCAGCTTGAGGCCGGGACTAGCGGTTTACAATGAGCAGTTCTTC
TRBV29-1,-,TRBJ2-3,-,CSVMTGADTQYF,TGCAGCGTTATGACGGGGGCAGATACGCAGTATTTT
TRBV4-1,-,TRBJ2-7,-,CASSQEEDSFYEHYF,TGCGCCAGCAGCCAAGAAGAGGACAGCTTCTACGAGCATTACTTC
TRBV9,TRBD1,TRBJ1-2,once,CASCARSGQGGGDGYTF,TGTGCCAGCTGCGCACGATCGGGACAGGGCGGCGGGGATGGCTACACCTTC
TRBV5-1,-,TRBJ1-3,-,CASSPGVGNTIYF,TGCGCCAGCAGCCCAGGGGTCGGAAACACCATATATTTT
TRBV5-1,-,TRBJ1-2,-,CASSEGQTSRVAGYTF,TGCGCCAGCAGCGAAGGACAGACCTCTAGGGTGGCTGGCTACACCTTC
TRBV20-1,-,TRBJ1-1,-,CSATGVGEMNTEAFF,TGCAGTGCTACCGGGGTGGGGGAGATGAACACTGAAGCTTTCTTT
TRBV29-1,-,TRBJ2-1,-,CSVEKGHHNEQFF,TGCAGCGTTGAAAAAGGACACCACAATGAGCAGTTCTTC
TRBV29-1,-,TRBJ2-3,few,CSVDPIVGRYAYF,TGCAGCGTTGATCCCATAGTGGGCAGATACGCGTATTTT
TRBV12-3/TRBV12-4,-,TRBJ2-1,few,CASSRGVGGSYNEQFF,TGTGCCAGCAGTCGCGGAGTCGGGGGCTCCTACAATGAGCAGTTCTTC
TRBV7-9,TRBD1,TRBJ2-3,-,CASSTTGTGETDTQYF,TGTGCCAGCAGTACCACCGGGACAGGGGAGACAGATACGCAGTATTTT
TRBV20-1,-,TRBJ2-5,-,CSASGVGETQYF,TGCAGTGCTAGTGGGGTAGGGGAGACCCAGTACTTC